These T cell receptor beta chains were read from a single sample in a study of blood T cell repertoires in COVID-19. Produced via immunoSEQ multiplex PCR; TCRdb's table is partial and in-frame only. The data hold about 190,000 clones, with roughly nine tenths observed a single time. The sequencing input was peripheral blood. All receptors derive from a man aged 65-85 years with active or convalescent COVID-19. Each CDR3 is given with its conserved first and last residue.

v_call	j_call	cdr3_aa
TRBV7-8	TRBJ1-1	CASSRQGMNTEAFF
TRBV7-2	TRBJ2-7	CASSLGLAGRYEQYF
TRBV4-3	TRBJ2-5	CASSQEYQGLGQETQYF
TRBV7-9	TRBJ1-5	CASSRTGQGEKPQHF
TRBV28	TRBJ1-2	CASSFRGGYGYTF
TRBV11-2	TRBJ1-4	CASSRGTGPREKLFF
TRBV29-1	TRBJ2-3	CSVGDRGSDTQYF
TRBV7-9	TRBJ2-7	CASSSHPGRGASYEQYF
TRBV18	TRBJ1-3	CASSPSGSSGNTIYF
TRBV28	TRBJ2-7	CASSLAGDITYEQYF
TRBV30	TRBJ2-5	CAWSAQETQYF
TRBV19	TRBJ1-1	CASTHRLNTEAFF
TRBV11-3	TRBJ2-3	CASSRQGSDTQYF
TRBV29-1	TRBJ2-3	CSVSISQTDTQYF
TRBV4-1	TRBJ1-6	CASGTGVSYNSPLHF
TRBV28	TRBJ1-2	CASSLTGVIGYTF
TRBV12-3/TRBV12-4	TRBJ1-1	CASRPQGSEAFF
TRBV6-5	TRBJ1-5	CASATGEAQPQHF
TRBV2	TRBJ2-2	CASSEQGVRTGELFF
TRBV2	TRBJ1-4	CASASRQAPNEKLFF
TRBV28	TRBJ1-1	CASSLTGGTEAFF
TRBV3-1/TRBV3-2	TRBJ1-6	CASSQDFSPLHF